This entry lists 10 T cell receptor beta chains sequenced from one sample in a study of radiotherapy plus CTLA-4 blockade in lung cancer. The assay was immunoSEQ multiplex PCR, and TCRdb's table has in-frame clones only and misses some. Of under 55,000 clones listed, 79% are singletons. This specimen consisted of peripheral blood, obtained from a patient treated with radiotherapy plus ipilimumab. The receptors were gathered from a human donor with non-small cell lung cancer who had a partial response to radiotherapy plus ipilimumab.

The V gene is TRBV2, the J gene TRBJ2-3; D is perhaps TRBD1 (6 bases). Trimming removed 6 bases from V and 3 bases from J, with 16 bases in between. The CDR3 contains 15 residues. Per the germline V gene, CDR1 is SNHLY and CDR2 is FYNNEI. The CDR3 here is CASRADREYTDTQYF. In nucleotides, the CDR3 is TGTGCCAGCAGAGCGGACAGAGAATATACAGATACGCAGTATTTT.

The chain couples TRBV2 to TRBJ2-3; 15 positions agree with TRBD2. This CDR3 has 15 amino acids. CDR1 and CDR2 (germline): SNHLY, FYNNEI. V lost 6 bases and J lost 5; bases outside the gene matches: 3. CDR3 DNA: TGTGCCAGCAGGAAGGGACTAGCGGGGGGAGATACGCAGTATTTT. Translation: CASRKGLAGGDTQYF.

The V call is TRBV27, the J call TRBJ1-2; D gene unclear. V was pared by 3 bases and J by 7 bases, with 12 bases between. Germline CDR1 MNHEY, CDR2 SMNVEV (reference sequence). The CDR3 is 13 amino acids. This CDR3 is CASSFTYPGGYTF. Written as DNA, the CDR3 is TGTGCCAGCAGTTTCACATATCCTGGTGGCTACACCTTC.

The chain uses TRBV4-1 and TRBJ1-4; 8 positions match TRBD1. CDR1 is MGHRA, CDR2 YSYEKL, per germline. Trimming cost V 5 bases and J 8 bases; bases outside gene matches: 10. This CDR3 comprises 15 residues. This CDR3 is CASSSGQGIREKLFF. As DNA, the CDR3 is TGCGCCAGCAGCTCCGGACAGGGCATTCGAGAAAAACTGTTTTTT.

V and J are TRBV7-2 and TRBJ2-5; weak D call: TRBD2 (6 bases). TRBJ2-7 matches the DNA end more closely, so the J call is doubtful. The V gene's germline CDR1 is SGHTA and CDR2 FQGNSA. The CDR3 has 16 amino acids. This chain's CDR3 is CASSPPWARDQYEQYF. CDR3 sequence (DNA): TGTGCCAGCAGCCCTCCTTGGGCGCGGGACCAGTACGAGCAGTACTTC.

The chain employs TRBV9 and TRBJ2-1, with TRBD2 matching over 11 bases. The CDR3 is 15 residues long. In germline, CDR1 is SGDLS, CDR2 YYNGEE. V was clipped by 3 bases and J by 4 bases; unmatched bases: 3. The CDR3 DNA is TGTGCCAGCAGCGCACTAGCGGGGGATTACAATGAGCAGTTCTTC. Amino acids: CASSALAGDYNEQFF.

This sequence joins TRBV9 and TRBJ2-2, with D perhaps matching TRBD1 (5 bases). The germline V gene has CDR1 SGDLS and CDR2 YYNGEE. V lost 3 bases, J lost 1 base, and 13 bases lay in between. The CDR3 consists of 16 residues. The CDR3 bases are TGTGCCAGCAGCGCCGTAGGGGCAGGGAACACCGGGGAGCTGTTTTTT. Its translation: CASSAVGAGNTGELFF.

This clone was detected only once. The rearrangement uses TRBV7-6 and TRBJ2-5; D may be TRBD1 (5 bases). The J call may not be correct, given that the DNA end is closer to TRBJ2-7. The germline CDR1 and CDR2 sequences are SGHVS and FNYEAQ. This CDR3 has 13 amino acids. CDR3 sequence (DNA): TGTGCCAGCAGCGTAAGCAGGGAATACGAGCAGTACTTC. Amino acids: CASSVSREYEQYF.

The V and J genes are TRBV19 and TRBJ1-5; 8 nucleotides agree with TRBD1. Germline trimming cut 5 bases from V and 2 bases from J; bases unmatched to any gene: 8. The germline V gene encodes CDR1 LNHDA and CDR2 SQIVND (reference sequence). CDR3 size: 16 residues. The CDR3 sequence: CASSSQGARGNQPQHF. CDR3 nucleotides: TGTGCCAGTAGTTCTCAGGGGGCTCGTGGCAATCAGCCCCAGCATTTT.

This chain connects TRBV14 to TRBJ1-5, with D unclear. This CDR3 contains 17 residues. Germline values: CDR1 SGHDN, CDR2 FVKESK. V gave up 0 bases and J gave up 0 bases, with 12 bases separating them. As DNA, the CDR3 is TGTGCCAGCAGCCAAGATTACAGAACCTATAGCAATCAGCCCCAGCATTTT. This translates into CASSQDYRTYSNQPQHF.